These 13 T cell receptor beta chains share one sample of origin, sequenced in a study of cytomegalovirus exposure and HLA in healthy donors. PCR was performed using 60 Vbeta and 13 Jbeta primers. The data were produced by immunoSEQ multiplex PCR, yet TCRdb's version contains in-frame clones alone and is incomplete. The specimen's table records tens of thousands of clones. The sample was PBMCs. The receptors stem from a woman younger than 45 in good health and CMV-seronegative.

This chain uses TRBV6-1 with TRBJ1-1; D may be TRBD1 (5 bases). The germline V gene has CDR1 MNHNS and CDR2 SASEGT. V gave up 6 bases and J gave up 2 bases, with 13 bases separating them. The CDR3 is 14 residues long. The CDR3 DNA follows: TGTGCCAGCAGCCCGTGGGGCGAAAACACTGAAGCTTTCTTT. Protein product: CASSPWGENTEAFF.

CDR3 residues: CASSLRGQNNSPLHF. The CDR3 DNA sequence: TGTGCCAGCAGCTTACGGGGACAAAATAATTCACCCCTCCACTTT. The chain joins TRBV7-8 to TRBJ1-6, with a possible D match to TRBD1 (6 bases). With 2 bases removed from V and 5 bases from J, the gap between germline ends came to 10 bases. The germline V gene encodes CDR1 SGHVS and CDR2 FQNEAQ. The CDR3 runs 15 residues.

J is TRBJ2-7 and V is TRBV5-4, with 10 bases that match TRBD2. Trimming at V came to 0 bases and at J to 1 base, leaving 4 bases not matched to a gene. The CDR3 runs to 16 residues. The V gene's germline CDR1 is SGHNT and CDR2 YYREEE (reference sequence). The chain's CDR3 is CASSLEAGGPSYEQYF. CDR3 bases: TGTGCCAGCAGCTTGGAAGCGGGAGGGCCTTCCTACGAGCAGTACTTC.

The V gene is TRBV9, the J gene TRBJ1-3; D is unclear. Trimming took off 0 bases at V and 3 bases at J, with 7 bases between the two ends. Looked up from germline, CDR1 is SGDLS and CDR2 is YYNGEE. The CDR3 extends over 14 amino acids. CDR3 sequence (DNA): TGTGCCAGCAGCGTAGCCACGGTTGGAAACACCATATATTTT. Protein sequence: CASSVATVGNTIYF.

The chain joins TRBV4-1 to TRBJ1-2, with D possibly TRBD1 on 5 matching bases. CDR1 is MGHRA, CDR2 YSYEKL, per germline. The CDR3 totals 13 residues. Trimming shortened V by 0 bases and J by 8 bases, and 10 bases separated the two germline ends. The CDR3 bases are TGCGCCAGCAGCCAAGAGAGGAGGGGCGGCTACACCTTC. Amino acid sequence: CASSQERRGGYTF.

This sequence joins TRBV14 and TRBJ2-3; a possible D gene is TRBD2 (5 bases). Trimming removed 2 bases at V and 8 bases at J, with 11 bases between. Germline CDR1 is SGHDN and CDR2 is FVKESK. The CDR3 has 13 amino acids. CDR3 sequence reads: CASSQSAGGTQYF. CDR3 DNA: TGTGCCAGCAGCCAATCCGCGGGTGGTACGCAGTATTTT. Looking up the rest from reference TRBV14 and TRBJ2-3 gives the full variable domain: EAGVTQFPSHSVIEKGQTVTLRCDPISGHDNLYWYRRVMGKEIKFLLHFVKESKQDESGMPNNRFLAERTGGTYSTLKVQPAELEDSGVYFCASSQSAGGTQYFGPGTRLTVL.

V and J are TRBV7-9 and TRBJ2-5, with 8 bases lining up with TRBD2. V was clipped by 5 bases and J by 5 bases; unmatched bases: 7. From germline, CDR1 is SEHNR and CDR2 FQNEAQ (reference sequence). CDR3 length: 14 amino acids. CDR3 DNA sequence: TGTGCCAGCAGCACCCGGGGGGGCCGTGAGACCCAGTACTTC. Translated: CASSTRGGRETQYF. The whole variable domain, remainder taken from reference TRBV7-9 and TRBJ2-5, is DTGVSQNPRHKITKRGQNVTFRCDPISEHNRLYWYRQTLGQGPEFLTYFQNEAQLEKSRLLSDRFSAERPKGSFSTLEIQRTEQGDSAMYLCASSTRGGRETQYFGPGTRLLVL.

V and J are TRBV5-5 and TRBJ1-2; D not resolved. The CDR3 runs 15 residues. V shed 4 bases and J shed 6 bases, with 19 bases lying between them. Per the germline V gene, CDR1 is SGHKS and CDR2 is YYEKEE (reference sequence). The CDR3 loop reads CASSPSVGRRDGYTF. Here the CDR3 DNA reads TGTGCCAGCAGCCCTTCGGTTGGACGGCGGGATGGCTACACCTTC.

The chain links TRBV4-1 to TRBJ1-2, with no clear D. The V gene lost 1 base and the J gene lost 7 bases, with 10 bases spanning the gap. Germline CDR1 reads MGHRA; CDR2 reads YSYEKL. The CDR3 has 13 amino acids. As DNA, the CDR3 is TGCGCCAGCAGCCAAGGTGGATGGAGTGGCTACACCTTC. It yields the protein CASSQGGWSGYTF.

V is TRBV27 and J is TRBJ2-7, with TRBD1 as a possible D gene (6 bases). Looked up from germline, CDR1 is MNHEY and CDR2 is SMNVEV (reference sequence). CDR3 length: 13 amino acids. V shed 4 bases and J shed 2 bases, with 9 bases lying between them. The CDR3: CASSWTAAYEQYF. CDR3 nucleotide sequence: TGTGCCAGCAGTTGGACAGCGGCCTACGAGCAGTACTTC.

This chain links TRBV28 with TRBJ1-5, with D uncertain. This CDR3 is 15 amino acids long. Per germline, CDR1 MDHEN and CDR2 SYDVKM. The V end was cut by 6 bases, the J end by 6 bases, with 18 bases between. The CDR3 sequence: CASSLWAEGRQPQHF. The CDR3 nucleotides are TGTGCCAGCAGCCTATGGGCCGAGGGCCGTCAGCCCCAGCATTTT.

The chain couples TRBV27 to TRBJ1-4; 9 bases map to TRBD1. This CDR3 has 14 amino acids. Germline CDR1 is MNHEY and CDR2 is SMNVEV (reference sequence). J was trimmed by 7 bases and V by 5 bases; bases with no gene match: 5. CDR3 in amino acids: CASSPGTGREKLFF. The CDR3 bases are TGTGCCAGCAGTCCCGGGACAGGGCGTGAAAAACTGTTTTTT.

In nucleotides, the CDR3 is TGTGCCAGCAGTTCCTATCTCGGACTGAACACCGGGGAGCTGTTTTTT. Translating gives CASSSYLGLNTGELFF. The chain couples TRBV28 to TRBJ2-2; D is perhaps TRBD2 (5 bases). Deletions cut 4 bases from V and 1 base from J, with 13 bases between. The CDR3 totals 16 residues. Germline V gene sequence: CDR1 MDHEN, CDR2 SYDVKM.